Below are 24 T cell receptor beta chains sequenced from a single sample in a study of cytomegalovirus exposure and HLA in healthy donors. The PCR made use of 60 Vbeta and 13 Jbeta primers. Here immunoSEQ multiplex PCR was the method, and the copy in TCRdb shows in-frame clones only, minus some. There are 200,000 to 250,000 clones in the sample; 75% to 85% occur only once, and around 2.7% lies in the top ten. The sample taken for sequencing was PBMCs. The source of these receptors is a woman aged 40-49 years in good health and CMV-seronegative.

This clone was counted a single time. This chain joins TRBV7-9 and TRBJ2-1, with TRBD2 identical over 14 bases. The CDR3 contains 16 residues. Germline CDR1 reads SEHNR; CDR2 reads FQNEAQ (reference sequence). Germline trimming cut 5 bases from V and 4 bases from J; bases unmatched to any gene: 4. The CDR3 coding sequence is TGTGCCAGCAGCCGAGGGACTAGCGGGAGATACAATGAGCAGTTCTTC. Translating gives CASSRGTSGRYNEQFF.

The rearrangement joins TRBV4-1 to TRBJ2-7, with a possible D match to TRBD1 (6 bases). The CDR3 has 16 amino acids. Trimming took 3 bases from V and 4 from J, leaving 19 bases between them. Germline CDR1 and CDR2: MGHRA and YSYEKL. The CDR3 bases are TGCGCCAGCAGCCAGGAGGACAGACTTGCCCTGTACGAGCAGTACTTC. Translated, it gives CASSQEDRLALYEQYF.

The V gene is TRBV4-1, the J gene TRBJ2-7; TRBD2 matches 10 bases. Losses at the gene ends were 0 bases for V and 5 bases for J; bases not matched to a gene: 4. Germline lookup yields CDR1 MGHRA and CDR2 YSYEKL. CDR3 length equals 15 residues. CDR3 bases: TGCGCCAGCAGCCAAGACTCTAGCGGGAGTAACGAGCAGTACTTC. Translation: CASSQDSSGSNEQYF.

The chain uses TRBV6-5 and TRBJ2-5; 10 bases fit TRBD2. The trim removed 7 bases at V and 4 bases at J, leaving 6 bases unmatched. CDR3 length equals 14 residues. Germline V gives CDR1 MNHEY, CDR2 SVGAGI. The CDR3 DNA reads TGTGCCAGCAAGATGGGACTAGCGAGAGAGACCCAGTACTTC. This translates into CASKMGLARETQYF.

This clone was seen once. The chain uses TRBV5-1 and TRBJ2-1; no reliable D call. Trimming cost V 0 bases and J 5 bases, with 9 bases left between them. This CDR3 has 14 amino acids. Germline values: CDR1 SGHRS, CDR2 YFSETQ. This CDR3 is CASSLGPRDNEQFF. CDR3 coding DNA: TGCGCCAGCAGCTTGGGTCCTCGGGACAATGAGCAGTTCTTC.

This clone was picked up a small number of times. Here the CDR3 DNA reads TGTGCCAGCTCACCTAGTCAGGGTTCGGGGGCCAACGTCCTGACTTTC. This sequence encodes CASSPSQGSGANVLTF. The gene calls are TRBV18 and TRBJ2-6, with D maybe TRBD1 (5 bases). In germline, CDR1 is KGHSH, CDR2 LQKENI. V shed 3 bases and J shed 4 bases, with 13 bases lying between them. The CDR3 spans 16 residues.

The chain recombines TRBV29-1 with TRBJ2-1; D not resolved. CDR3 length: 10 residues. Trimming removed 6 bases at V and 5 bases at J, with 5 bases between. From germline, CDR1 is SQVTM and CDR2 ANQGSEA. CDR3 nucleotide sequence: TGCAGCGTGAGTCACAATGAGCAGTTCTTC. Encoded protein: CSVSHNEQFF.

This sequence joins TRBV7-2 and TRBJ1-1; D is undetermined. This CDR3 spans 13 amino acids. Germline V CDR1 and CDR2: SGHTA, FQGNSA. Trimming stripped 1 base from V and 7 bases from J, with 10 bases between. The CDR3 nucleotides read TGTGCCAGCAGCTTAGAAGGCTGGAGTGAAGCTTTCTTT. This translates into CASSLEGWSEAFF.

The V gene is TRBV4-1, the J gene TRBJ2-3; TRBD2 aligns across 10 bases. V shed 1 base and J 7 bases; nucleotides not matched to a gene: 11. CDR3 length equals 17 residues. Germline V gives CDR1 MGHRA, CDR2 YSYEKL. The CDR3 loop is CASSQVQREGRGYTQYF. The CDR3 nucleotides read TGCGCCAGCAGCCAAGTCCAGCGGGAGGGTCGGGGGTATACGCAGTATTTT.

This chain uses TRBV7-8 with TRBJ2-5; 7 nucleotides match TRBD2. Germline CDR1 is SGHVS and CDR2 is FQNEAQ. The CDR3 runs 14 residues. V lost 3 bases, J lost 5 bases, and 6 bases stayed unmatched. The CDR3 region is CASSFGGRVETQYF. The CDR3 DNA follows: TGTGCCAGCAGCTTCGGCGGGAGAGTGGAGACCCAGTACTTC.

The CDR3 nucleotides read TGTGCCAGCAGCTTAGAGGCGGGGTCCTACGAGCAGTACTTC. This sequence encodes CASSLEAGSYEQYF. This sequence joins TRBV11-1 and TRBJ2-7, with TRBD2 as a possible D gene (6 bases). V was clipped by 1 base and J by 1 base, with 8 bases between them. CDR3 length: 14 amino acids. CDR1 SGHAT and CDR2 FQDESV come from the germline V gene (reference sequence). The full variable domain, with the rest looked up from reference TRBV11-1 and TRBJ2-7, is EAEVAQSPRYKITEKSQAVAFWCDPISGHATLYWYRQILGQGPELLVQFQDESVVDDSQLPKDRFSAERLKGVDSTLKIQPAELGDSAMYLCASSLEAGSYEQYFGPGTRLTVT.

The chain uses TRBV29-1 and TRBJ1-2; 7 bases agree with TRBD1. Per the germline V gene, CDR1 is SQVTM and CDR2 is ANQGSEA. This CDR3 contains 12 residues. V lost 5 bases to trimming and J lost 4 bases; unmatched junction nucleotides: 4. CDR3 residues: CSVFDRVYGYTF. The DNA for the CDR3 is TGCAGCGTTTTTGACAGGGTCTATGGCTACACCTTC.

This sequence joins TRBV6-4 and TRBJ2-6; maybe TRBD1 (5 bases). CDR1 MRHNA and CDR2 SNTAGT come from the germline V gene. V lost 0 bases and J lost 0, with 12 bases in between. This CDR3 comprises 18 residues. The CDR3 coding sequence is TGTGCCAGCAGTGACTCAGGACACGGTGGCTCTGGGGCCAACGTCCTGACTTTC. Translation gives CASSDSGHGGSGANVLTF.

The chain uses TRBV5-1 and TRBJ1-4; 9 nucleotides align to TRBD1. Germline V lookup: CDR1 SGHRS, CDR2 YFSETQ. This CDR3 contains 14 residues. V dropped 5 bases and J dropped 5; count of bases not matched to a gene: 4. CDR3 nucleotide sequence: TGCGCCAGCAGGAGCGGGACAGGGAATGAAAAACTGTTTTTT. It specifies CASRSGTGNEKLFF.

This clone has only a few counts. The chain employs TRBV2 and TRBJ1-4, with TRBD1 identical over 8 bases. This CDR3 region has 14 residues. Germline V gene data show CDR1 as SNHLY and CDR2 as FYNNEI. The ends lost 5 bases at V and 7 bases at J; junction bases unmatched: 6. CDR3 loop: CASSRRDRREKLFF. The CDR3 DNA follows: TGTGCCAGCAGTCGGCGGGACAGGCGTGAAAAACTGTTTTTT.

The rearrangement links TRBV4-1 to TRBJ2-1; the match to TRBD2 covers 8 bases. The CDR3 covers 15 residues. Germline lookup yields CDR1 MGHRA and CDR2 YSYEKL. The ends lost 6 bases at V and 10 bases at J; junction bases unmatched: 14. This chain's CDR3 is CASSLSGTQPGEQFF. The CDR3 nucleotides read TGCGCCAGCAGTCTTAGCGGGACTCAACCCGGGGAGCAGTTCTTC.

The V gene is TRBV7-6, the J gene TRBJ1-4; weak D call: TRBD1 (6 bases). This CDR3 region has 15 residues. The germline gives CDR1 SGHVS, CDR2 FNYEAQ. V gave up 5 bases and J gave up 8 bases, with 18 bases separating them. The CDR3: CASSTPGARGEKLFF. CDR3 in DNA: TGTGCCAGCAGCACCCCCGGGGCCAGGGGAGAAAAACTGTTTTTT. The whole variable domain, filled in from reference TRBV7-6 and TRBJ1-4, reads GAGVSQSPRYKVTKRGQDVALRCDPISGHVSLYWYRQALGQGPEFLTYFNYEAQQDKSGLPNDRFSAERPEGSISTLTIQRTEQRDSAMYRCASSTPGARGEKLFFGSGTQLSVL.

J is TRBJ1-4 and V is TRBV5-1; TRBD1 is a possible D gene (6 bases). V lost 0 bases and J lost 7, with 16 bases in between. Germline loops: CDR1 SGHRS, CDR2 YFSETQ. CDR3 size: 16 residues. CDR3 DNA sequence: TGCGCCAGCAGCTTGGGCGGGGGCGGTCGAGGTGAAAAACTGTTTTTT. Encoded protein: CASSLGGGGRGEKLFF.

This clone appeared once. The chain joins TRBV30 to TRBJ1-5; a weak D match, TRBD1 (5 bases). V was trimmed by 7 bases and J by 4 bases, leaving 14 bases between them. The germline gives CDR1 GTSNPN, CDR2 SVGIG (reference sequence). The CDR3 sequence is 13 residues long. CDR3 residues: CASTGGVNQPQHF. The CDR3 DNA reads TGTGCCTCGACGGGGGGGGTTAATCAGCCCCAGCATTTT.

V is TRBV5-5 and J is TRBJ2-5, with 9 bases that match TRBD1. The germline CDR1 and CDR2 sequences are SGHKS and YYEKEE (reference sequence). J lost 2 bases, V lost 3 bases, and 8 bases had no gene match. This CDR3 is 16 amino acids long. The CDR3 DNA sequence: TGTGCCAGCAGCTCAGCAGGGACAGGGATACAAGAGACCCAGTACTTC. Translation: CASSSAGTGIQETQYF.

The chain has TRBV7-3 and TRBJ2-5; possibly TRBD2 for D (5 bases). The CDR3 spans 15 residues. V lost 5 bases and J lost 5, with 18 bases in between. Looked up from germline, CDR1 is SGHTA and CDR2 is FQGTGA. The CDR3 bases are TGTGCCAGCAGCGCCCAACCACTAGGTTCCGAGACCCAGTACTTC. Residues: CASSAQPLGSETQYF.

In its sample, this clone was seen once. The chain is built from TRBV6-1 and TRBJ1-2, with D unresolved. CDR3 length: 15 residues. Trimming pared 5 bases from V and 4 bases from J, leaving 17 bases between. The V gene's germline CDR1 is MNHNS and CDR2 SASEGT. DNA of the CDR3: TGTGCCAGCAGTCCCCAAAGCGTCGGGATCTATGGCTACACCTTC. It translates to CASSPQSVGIYGYTF.

J is TRBJ2-3 and V is TRBV27; D is ambiguous. The CDR3 length is 13 residues. Germline V gives CDR1 MNHEY, CDR2 SMNVEV (reference sequence). V shed 1 base and J shed 5 bases, with 7 bases lying between them. CDR3 DNA: TGTGCCAGCAGTTTATATTCCCTAGATACGCAGTATTTT. Its translation is CASSLYSLDTQYF.

This clone was seen a single time. The CDR3 protein is CASSLTSGSLTYEQYF. In DNA form, the CDR3 reads TGTGCCAGCAGCTTAACTAGCGGGAGCCTTACCTACGAGCAGTACTTC. The chain uses TRBV5-4 and TRBJ2-7, with 11 positions matching TRBD2. The V segment lost 2 bases and the J segment 2 bases; nucleotides outside the gene matches: 6. The CDR3 has 16 amino acids. The germline V gene has CDR1 SGHNT and CDR2 YYREEE (reference sequence).